The 8 T cell receptor beta chains listed next were all sequenced from one sample in a study of blood T cell repertoires in COVID-19. Clones were sequenced by immunoSEQ multiplex PCR, and TCRdb holds only the in-frame ones, with some missing. The data contain approximately 81,000 clones, around 82% of them singletons. Sequencing input: peripheral blood. These receptors all stem from a human donor in a cohort sampled during active COVID-19.

Here the CDR3 reads CASSRTFGEKLFF. The DNA of the CDR3 is TGTGCCAGCAGCCGGACTTTTGGCGAAAAACTGTTTTTT. This rearrangement joins TRBV5-4 to TRBJ1-4; D not certain. The CDR3 contains 13 residues. V lost 4 bases and J lost 8, with 12 bases in between. Germline V CDR1 and CDR2: SGHNT, YYREEE (reference sequence). Together with reference TRBV5-4 and TRBJ1-4, the CDR3 gives the full variable domain: ETGVTQSPTHLIKTRGQQVTLRCSSQSGHNTVSWYQQALGQGPQFIFQYYREEENGRGNFPPRFSGLQFPNYSSELNVNALELDDSALYLCASSRTFGEKLFFGSGTQLSVL.

The V and J genes are TRBV5-3 and TRBJ1-5, with no clear D. TRBV5-3 is an open reading frame, and its role is uncertain. The CDR3 loop spans 13 amino acids. The germline V and J ends were trimmed by 2 bases and 0 bases, with 3 bases remaining between them. The CDR3 DNA reads TGTGCCAGAAGCTTCGTTAGCAATCAGCCCCAGCATTTT. Its translation: CARSFVSNQPQHF.

The chain recombines TRBV7-6 with TRBJ2-5; 7 bases match TRBD1. There are 16 residues in the CDR3. J lost 1 base, V lost 4 bases, and 9 bases had no gene match. Germline V gene sequence: CDR1 SGHVS, CDR2 FNYEAQ. The CDR3 DNA is TGTGCCAGCAGCTCCGTAGGGGGCGTAGGCCAAGAGACCCAGTACTTC. This sequence encodes CASSSVGGVGQETQYF.

The rearrangement uses TRBV25-1 and TRBJ1-4; 7 nucleotides align to TRBD1. The ends lost 3 bases at V and 8 bases at J; junction bases unmatched: 12. CDR1 is MGHDK and CDR2 is SYGVNS in the germline V gene. CDR3 size: 16 residues. DNA for the CDR3: TGTGCCAGCAGTGACCCCTCCGACAGGGCGGGGGAAAAACTGTTTTTT. Translating it yields CASSDPSDRAGEKLFF.

V gene TRBV29-1 combines with J gene TRBJ1-2; 8 bases line up with TRBD1. The J segment lost 7 bases and the V segment lost 7 bases, leaving 8 bases of the junction unmatched. This CDR3 contains 12 residues. Germline V gives CDR1 SQVTM, CDR2 ANQGSEA. In DNA form, the CDR3 reads TGCAGCGAACAAACAGGGGGTGCTGGCTACACCTTC. Translated, it gives CSEQTGGAGYTF.

This sequence joins TRBV7-2 and TRBJ1-5, with D unclear. The CDR3 runs 13 residues. Germline CDR1 and CDR2: SGHTA and FQGNSA. V was pared by 5 bases and J by 5 bases, with 10 bases between. The CDR3 DNA reads as TGTGCCAGCAGCACACTACCCGATCAGCCCCAGCATTTT. Translating it yields CASSTLPDQPQHF.

This chain joins TRBV7-9 and TRBJ2-6; 10 bases match TRBD2. J lost 2 bases, V lost 3 bases, and 1 base had no gene match. Germline V gene data show CDR1 as SEHNR and CDR2 as FQNEAQ (reference sequence). This CDR3 contains 16 residues. The CDR3 spells CASSFSGGPGANVLTF. The CDR3 DNA reads as TGTGCCAGCAGCTTTAGCGGGGGGCCTGGGGCCAACGTCCTGACTTTC.

This rearrangement joins TRBV18 to TRBJ1-6; D not certain. The CDR3 is 14 amino acids. Per the germline V gene, CDR1 is KGHSH and CDR2 is LQKENI. Deletions cut 2 bases from V and 9 bases from J, with 11 bases between. The CDR3 DNA reads TGTGCCAGCTCACCAGGGTCAGGAGGTTCACCCCTCCACTTT. Its protein product is CASSPGSGGSPLHF.